This T cell receptor (beta chain) was identified during a study of shared clonotypes between healthy human individuals. Overall study context: There were three CD4 naive, three CD4 memory, two CD8 naive and one CD8 memory plates per donor.

Generated by immunoSEQ multiplex PCR, the TCRdb table keeps only in-frame clones and is missing some. The sample records nearly 2 million clones, over 85% being singletons. This clone was counted between two and nine times. Positively selected for CCR7, the CD45RO-negative cells used as naive CD8 cells excluded terminally differentiated effector memory CD45RA+ cells. The specimen sequenced was naive CD8+ T cells sorted from blood. The receptor comes from a man younger than 30 in good health.

CDR3 nucleotides: TGCGCCAGCAGTGAGGGCTATTCACGAGGGTACAATCAGCCCCAGCATTTT. The encoded protein is CASSEGYSRGYNQPQHF. The V and J genes are TRBV10-1 and TRBJ1-5; D remains unclear. The CDR3 covers 17 residues. Trimming stripped 2 bases from V and 3 bases from J, with 17 bases between. Germline CDR1 and CDR2: WNHNN and SYGVQD (reference sequence).